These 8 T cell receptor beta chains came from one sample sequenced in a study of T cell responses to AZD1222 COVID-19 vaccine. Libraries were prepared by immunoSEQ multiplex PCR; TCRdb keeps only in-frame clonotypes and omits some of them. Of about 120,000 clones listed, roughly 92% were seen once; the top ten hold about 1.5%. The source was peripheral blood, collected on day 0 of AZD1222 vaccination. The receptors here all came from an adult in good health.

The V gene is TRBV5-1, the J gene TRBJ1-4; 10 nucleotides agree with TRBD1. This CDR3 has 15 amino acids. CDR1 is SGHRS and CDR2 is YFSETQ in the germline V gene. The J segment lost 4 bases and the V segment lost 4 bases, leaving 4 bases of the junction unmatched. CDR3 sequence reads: CASSPRTGGNEKLFF. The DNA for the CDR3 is TGCGCCAGCAGCCCCCGGACAGGGGGTAATGAAAAACTGTTTTTT.

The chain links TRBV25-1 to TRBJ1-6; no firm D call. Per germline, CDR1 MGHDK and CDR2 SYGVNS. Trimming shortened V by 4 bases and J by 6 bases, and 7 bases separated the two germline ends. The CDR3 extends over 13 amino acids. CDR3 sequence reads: CASSALGNSPLHF. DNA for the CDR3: TGTGCCAGCAGTGCTCTGGGTAATTCACCCCTCCACTTT.

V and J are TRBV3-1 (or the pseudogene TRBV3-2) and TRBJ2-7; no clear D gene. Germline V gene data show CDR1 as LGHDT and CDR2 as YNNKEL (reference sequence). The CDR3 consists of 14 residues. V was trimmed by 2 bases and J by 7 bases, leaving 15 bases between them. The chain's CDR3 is CASSQSETFGEQYF. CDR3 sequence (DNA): TGTGCCAGCAGCCAAAGCGAGACCTTTGGAGAGCAGTACTTC.

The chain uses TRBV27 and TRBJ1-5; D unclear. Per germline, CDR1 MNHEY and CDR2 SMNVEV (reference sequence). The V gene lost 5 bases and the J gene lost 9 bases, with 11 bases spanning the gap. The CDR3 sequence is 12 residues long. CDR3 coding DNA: TGTGCCAGCAGTACCTATCGGGGGCCCCAGCATTTT. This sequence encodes CASSTYRGPQHF.

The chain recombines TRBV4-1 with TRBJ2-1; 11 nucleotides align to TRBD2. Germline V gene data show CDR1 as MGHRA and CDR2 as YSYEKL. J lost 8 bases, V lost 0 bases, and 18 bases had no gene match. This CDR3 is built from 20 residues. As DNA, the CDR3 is TGCGCCAGCAGCCAAGATTTGGAGAGGCTAGCGGGGGGCAAGGGGGATGAGCAGTTCTTC. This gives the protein CASSQDLERLAGGKGDEQFF.

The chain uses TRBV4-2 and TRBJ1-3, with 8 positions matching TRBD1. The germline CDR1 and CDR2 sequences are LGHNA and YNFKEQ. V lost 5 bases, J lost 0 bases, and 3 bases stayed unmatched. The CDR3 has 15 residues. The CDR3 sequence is CASSDRGPSGNTIYF. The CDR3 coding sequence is TGTGCCAGCAGCGACAGGGGCCCCTCTGGAAACACCATATATTTT.

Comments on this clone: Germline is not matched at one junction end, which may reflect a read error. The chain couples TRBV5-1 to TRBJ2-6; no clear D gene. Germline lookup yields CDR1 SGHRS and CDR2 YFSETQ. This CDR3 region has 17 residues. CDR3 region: CASLCISVHKVGQRPDF. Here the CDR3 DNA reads TGCGCCAGCCTTTGTATATCGGTTCACAAAGTCGGCCAACGTCCTGACTTC.

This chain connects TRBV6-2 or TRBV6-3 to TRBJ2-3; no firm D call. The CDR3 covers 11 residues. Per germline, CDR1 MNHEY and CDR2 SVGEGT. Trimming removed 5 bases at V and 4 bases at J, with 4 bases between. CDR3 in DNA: TGTGCCAGCAGTAAGTCAGATACGCAGTATTTT. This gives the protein CASSKSDTQYF.